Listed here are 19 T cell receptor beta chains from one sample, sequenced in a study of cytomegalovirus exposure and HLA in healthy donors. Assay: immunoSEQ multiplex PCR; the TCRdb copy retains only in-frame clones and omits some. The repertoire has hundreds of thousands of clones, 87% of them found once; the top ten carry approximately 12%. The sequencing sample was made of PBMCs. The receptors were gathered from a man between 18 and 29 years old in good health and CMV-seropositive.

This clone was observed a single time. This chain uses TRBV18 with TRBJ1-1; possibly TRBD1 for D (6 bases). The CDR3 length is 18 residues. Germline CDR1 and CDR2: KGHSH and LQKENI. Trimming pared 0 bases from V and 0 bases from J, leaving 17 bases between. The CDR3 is CASSPPRFSTGVNTEAFF. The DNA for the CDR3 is TGTGCCAGCTCACCACCGCGGTTTTCGACAGGTGTGAACACTGAAGCTTTCTTT.

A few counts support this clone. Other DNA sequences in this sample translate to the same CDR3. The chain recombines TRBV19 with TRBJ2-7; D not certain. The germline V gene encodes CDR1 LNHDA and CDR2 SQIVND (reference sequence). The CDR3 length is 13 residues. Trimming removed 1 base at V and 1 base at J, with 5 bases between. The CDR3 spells CASSIALSYEQYF. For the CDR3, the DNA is TGTGCCAGTAGTATAGCGCTATCCTACGAGCAGTACTTC.

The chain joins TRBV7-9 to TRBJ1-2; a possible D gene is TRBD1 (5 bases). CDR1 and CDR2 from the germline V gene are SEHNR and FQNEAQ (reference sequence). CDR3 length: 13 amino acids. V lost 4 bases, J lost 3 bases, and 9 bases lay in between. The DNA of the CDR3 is TGTGCCAGCAGCTCCCCAGGGTACTATGGCTACACCTTC. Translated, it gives CASSSPGYYGYTF.

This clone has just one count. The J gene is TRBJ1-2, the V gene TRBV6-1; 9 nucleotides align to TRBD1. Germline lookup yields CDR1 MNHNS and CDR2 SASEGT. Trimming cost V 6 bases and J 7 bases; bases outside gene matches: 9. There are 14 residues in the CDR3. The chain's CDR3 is CASRVGQGPGGYTF. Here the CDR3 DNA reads TGTGCCAGCAGAGTTGGACAGGGGCCAGGTGGCTACACCTTC.

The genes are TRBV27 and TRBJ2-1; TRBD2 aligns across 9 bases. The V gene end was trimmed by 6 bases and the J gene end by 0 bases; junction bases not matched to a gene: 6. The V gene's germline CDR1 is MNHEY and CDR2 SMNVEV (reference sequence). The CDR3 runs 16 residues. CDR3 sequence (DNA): TGTGCCAGCAGATTAGCGGGAGAGGGCTCCTACAATGAGCAGTTCTTC. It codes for CASRLAGEGSYNEQFF.

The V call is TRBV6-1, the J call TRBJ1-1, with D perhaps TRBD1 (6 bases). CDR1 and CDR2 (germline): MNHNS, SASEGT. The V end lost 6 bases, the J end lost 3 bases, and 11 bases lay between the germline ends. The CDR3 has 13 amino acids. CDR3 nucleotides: TGTGCCAGCAGCCTAAGGACAGACACTGAAGCTTTCTTT. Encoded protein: CASSLRTDTEAFF.

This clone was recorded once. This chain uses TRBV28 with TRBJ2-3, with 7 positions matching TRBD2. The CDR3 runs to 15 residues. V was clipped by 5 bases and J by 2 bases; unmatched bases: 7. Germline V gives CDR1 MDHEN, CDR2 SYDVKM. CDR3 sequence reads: CASSPGGTYTDTQYF. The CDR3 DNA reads TGTGCCAGCAGTCCCGGGGGGACGTACACAGATACGCAGTATTTT.

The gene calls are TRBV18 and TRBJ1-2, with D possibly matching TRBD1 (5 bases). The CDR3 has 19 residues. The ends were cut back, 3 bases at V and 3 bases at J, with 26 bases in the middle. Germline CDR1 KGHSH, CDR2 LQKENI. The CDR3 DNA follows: TGTGCCAGCTCACCTCCCGGGGGTGCCCACACGCCCGCTTACTATGGCTACACCTTC. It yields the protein CASSPPGGAHTPAYYGYTF.

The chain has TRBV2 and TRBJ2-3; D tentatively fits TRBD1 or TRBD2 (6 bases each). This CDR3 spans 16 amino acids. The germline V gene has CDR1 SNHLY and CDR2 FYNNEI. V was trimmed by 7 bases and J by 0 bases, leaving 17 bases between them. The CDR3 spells CASTQGRYPSTDTQYF. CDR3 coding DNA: TGTGCCAGCACCCAGGGGAGGTACCCTAGCACAGATACGCAGTATTTT. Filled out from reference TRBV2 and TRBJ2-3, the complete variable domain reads EPEVTQTPSHQVTQMGQEVILRCVPISNHLYFYWYRQILGQKVEFLVSFYNNEISEKSEIFDDQFSVERPDGSNFTLKIRSTKLEDSAMYFCASTQGRYPSTDTQYFGPGTRLTVL.

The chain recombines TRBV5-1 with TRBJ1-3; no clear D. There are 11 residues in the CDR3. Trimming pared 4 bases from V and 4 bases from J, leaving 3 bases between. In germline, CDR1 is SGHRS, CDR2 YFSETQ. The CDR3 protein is CASSRGNTIYF. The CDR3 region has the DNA TGCGCCAGCAGCAGGGGAAACACCATATATTTT.

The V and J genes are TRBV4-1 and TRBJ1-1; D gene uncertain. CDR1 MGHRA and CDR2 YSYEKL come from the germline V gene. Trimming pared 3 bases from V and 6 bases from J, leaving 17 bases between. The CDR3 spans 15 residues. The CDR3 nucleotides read TGCGCCAGCAGCCATCTGGTAGGGAGCTTCGCTGAAGCTTTCTTT. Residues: CASSHLVGSFAEAFF.

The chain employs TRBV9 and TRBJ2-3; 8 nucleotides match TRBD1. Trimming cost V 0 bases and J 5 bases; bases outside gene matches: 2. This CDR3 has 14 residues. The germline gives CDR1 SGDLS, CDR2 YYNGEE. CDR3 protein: CASSVGTGLDTQYF. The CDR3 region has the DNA TGTGCCAGCAGCGTAGGGACAGGGTTAGATACGCAGTATTTT.

The CDR3 protein is CASSLGILGNTEAFF. The CDR3 region has the DNA TGCGCCAGCAGCTTGGGGATCCTCGGGAACACTGAAGCTTTCTTT. The chain recombines TRBV5-1 with TRBJ1-1; D is unresolved. V was pared by 0 bases and J by 1 base, with 10 bases between. The CDR3 spans 15 residues. CDR1 and CDR2 from the germline V gene are SGHRS and YFSETQ. The whole variable domain, remainder taken from reference TRBV5-1 and TRBJ1-1, is KAGVTQTPRYLIKTRGQQVTLSCSPISGHRSVSWYQQTPGQGLQFLFEYFSETQRNKGNFPGRFSGRQFSNSRSEMNVSTLELGDSALYLCASSLGILGNTEAFFGQGTRLTVV.

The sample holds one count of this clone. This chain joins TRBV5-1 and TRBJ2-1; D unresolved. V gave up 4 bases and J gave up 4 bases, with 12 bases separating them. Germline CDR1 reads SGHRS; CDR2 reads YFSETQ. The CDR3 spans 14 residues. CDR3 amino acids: CASSPPNSYNEQFF. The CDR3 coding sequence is TGCGCCAGCAGCCCCCCTAATTCTTACAATGAGCAGTTCTTC.

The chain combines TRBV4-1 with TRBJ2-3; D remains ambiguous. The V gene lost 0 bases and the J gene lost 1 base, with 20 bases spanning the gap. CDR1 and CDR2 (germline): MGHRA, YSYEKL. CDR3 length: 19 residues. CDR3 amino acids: CASSQDRLGLLSRTDTQYF. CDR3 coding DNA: TGCGCCAGCAGCCAAGACCGCCTAGGTCTTCTATCCCGCACAGATACGCAGTATTTT.

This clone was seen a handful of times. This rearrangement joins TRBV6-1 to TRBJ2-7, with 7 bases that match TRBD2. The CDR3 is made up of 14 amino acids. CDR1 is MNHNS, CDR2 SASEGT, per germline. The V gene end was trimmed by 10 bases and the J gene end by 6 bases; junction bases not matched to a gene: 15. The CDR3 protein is CATDFAGVLGEQYF. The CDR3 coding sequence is TGTGCCACCGACTTTGCGGGAGTTTTGGGCGAGCAGTACTTC.

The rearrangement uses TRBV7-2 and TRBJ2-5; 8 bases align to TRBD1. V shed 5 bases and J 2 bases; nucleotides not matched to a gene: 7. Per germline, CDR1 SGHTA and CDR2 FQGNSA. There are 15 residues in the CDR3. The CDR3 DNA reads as TGTGCCAGCAGCGCCGGACAGGGACGGCAAGAGACCCAGTACTTC. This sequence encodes CASSAGQGRQETQYF.

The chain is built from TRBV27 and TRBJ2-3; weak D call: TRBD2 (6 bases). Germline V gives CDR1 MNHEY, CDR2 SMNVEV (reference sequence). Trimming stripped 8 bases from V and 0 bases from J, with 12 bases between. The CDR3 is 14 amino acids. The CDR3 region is CASGGSGSTDTQYF. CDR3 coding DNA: TGTGCCAGCGGAGGGAGTGGTAGCACAGATACGCAGTATTTT.

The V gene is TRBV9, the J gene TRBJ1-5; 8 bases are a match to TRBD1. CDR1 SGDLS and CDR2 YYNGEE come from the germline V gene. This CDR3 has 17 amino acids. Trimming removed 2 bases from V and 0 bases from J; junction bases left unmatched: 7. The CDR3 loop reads CASSVGQAAFSNQPQHF. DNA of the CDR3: TGTGCCAGCAGCGTGGGACAGGCCGCTTTTAGCAATCAGCCCCAGCATTTT.